These T cell receptor beta chains were read from a single sample in a study of patients and donors after allogeneic stem cell transplantation. TCRdb independently ran MiXCR on the RT-PCR reads; one entry per CDR3 protein. The sample has fewer than 75,000 distinct CDR3 sequences, roughly 14% seen once. Sequences were obtained from blood, either unsorted or a sorted T cell fraction (not recorded which). The receptors were sampled from a human donor who was either an allogeneic HSCT recipient or a stem cell or donor lymphocyte infusion donor (not recorded which). It is not recorded whose cells these are; they may come from a transplant donor. Each CDR3 is given with its conserved first and last residue. A D gene is named only where the DNA matches it firmly. Only some rows state a clone size, as once, few, many or a class for expanded clones.

>few|TRBJ2-4|.|TRBV12-3/TRBV12-4
TGTGCCAGCAGTTGGAGCGGAGGATCCAAAAACATTCAGTACTTC
CASSWSGGSKNIQYF
>.|TRBJ2-7|.|TRBV15
TGTGCCACCAGCAGAGATGAACAGGGCTACGAGCAGTACTTC
CATSRDEQGYEQYF
>.|TRBJ2-7|.|TRBV20-1
TGCAGTGCTAGTCCTAAAACCGGGACATATACCTACGAGCAGTACTTC
CSASPKTGTYTYEQYF
>few|TRBJ2-1|TRBD1|TRBV9
TGTGCCAGCAGCGGGACAGGGGTTTGGAATGAGCAGTTCTTC
CASSGTGVWNEQFF
>many|TRBJ2-1|.|TRBV12-3/TRBV12-4
TGTGCCAGCAGTTCACATGAGCAGTTCTTC
CASSSHEQFF
>.|TRBJ1-2|.|TRBV7-9
TGTGCCAGCAGCTTAATCCAGCAAGCTAACTATGGCTACACCTTC
CASSLIQQANYGYTF
>many|TRBJ1-1|.|TRBV6-5
TGTGCCAGCAGTTACTCACAGGGGAACACTGAAGCTTTCTTT
CASSYSQGNTEAFF
>many|TRBJ1-5|.|TRBV20-1
TGCAGTGCTAGAGTAGATAGCAATCAGCCCCAGCATTTT
CSARVDSNQPQHF
>few|TRBJ1-1|.|TRBV27
TGTGCCAGCAGTTTATTGGGGGGGAACACTGAAGCTTTCTTT
CASSLLGGNTEAFF
>many|TRBJ1-1|.|TRBV9
TGTGCCAGCAGCGCTCTTTATGGCACTGAAGCTTTCTTT
CASSALYGTEAFF
>few|TRBJ2-1|.|TRBV20-1
TGCAGTGCTAGAGCACCTTGGGGGATCGGAAACAATGAGCAGTTCTTC
CSARAPWGIGNNEQFF
>few|TRBJ2-7|TRBD2|TRBV7-9
TGTGCCAGCAGCTTAGGGGGGGGACCTCACTCCTACGAGCAGTACTTC
CASSLGGGPHSYEQYF
>few|TRBJ2-1|.|TRBV29-1
TGCAGCGTTGAAAGACCGCCCAATGAGCAGTTCTTC
CSVERPPNEQFF
>many|TRBJ1-1|TRBD1|TRBV10-3
TGTGCCATCCAACCGGGACAGGCGACAACGAACACTGAAGCTTTCTTT
CAIQPGQATTNTEAFF
>many|TRBJ1-1|.|TRBV27
TGTGCCAGCAGTTGGAGCGCGGGGGTGAACACTGAAGCTTTCTTT
CASSWSAGVNTEAFF
>few|TRBJ2-7|.|TRBV4-2
TGTGCCAGCAGCCATAGACAGTCCTACGAGCAGTACTTC
CASSHRQSYEQYF
>.|TRBJ2-1|.|TRBV12-3/TRBV12-4
TGTGCCAGCAGTTCATGGGATGAGCAGTTCTTC
CASSSWDEQFF
>few|TRBJ1-5|.|TRBV6-2/TRBV6-3
TGTGCCAGCAGTTACATATTCAGGGATCAGCCCCAGCATTTT
CASSYIFRDQPQHF
>.|TRBJ2-7|TRBD2|TRBV5-1
TGCGCCAGCAGCTTGCGCGGCGGGAGCTCCTACGAGCAGTACTTC
CASSLRGGSSYEQYF
>many|TRBJ2-7|.|TRBV10-3
TGTGCCATCAGAGATACTAGTAGCGAGCAGTACTTC
CAIRDTSSEQYF
>many|TRBJ1-2|TRBD1|TRBV30
TGTGCCTGGAGTGTTGGGACAGGGCACAACTATGGCTACACCTTC
CAWSVGTGHNYGYTF
>.|TRBJ1-2|.|TRBV27
TGTGCCAGCAGTTTAGGATCCGCAGGGTTTGGCTACACCTTC
CASSLGSAGFGYTF
>few|TRBJ2-5|TRBD1|TRBV29-1
TGCAGCGTTGGTTCAGGGGGCTTTGAGACCCAGTACTTC
CSVGSGGFETQYF
>many|TRBJ1-2|.|TRBV6-6
TGTGCCAGCAAAGGGAAAGACTATGGCTACACCTTC
CASKGKDYGYTF
>many|TRBJ2-7|.|TRBV2
TGTGCCAGCAGTGAAGTTGGGGATTACGAGCAGTACTTC
CASSEVGDYEQYF
>.|TRBJ2-1|.|TRBV12-3/TRBV12-4
TGTGCCAGCAGCATAACTAGCAGGAGAAATGAGCAGTTCTTC
CASSITSRRNEQFF
>.|TRBJ2-1|TRBD1|TRBV12-3/TRBV12-4
TGTGCCAGCAGCCCGACAGGGCCTGAGCAGTTCTTC
CASSPTGPEQFF
>.|TRBJ2-5|TRBD2|TRBV5-6
TGTGCCAGCACCCGTGCCGGGACTAGCGGTTTAGAGACCCAGTACTTC
CASTRAGTSGLETQYF
>few|TRBJ2-6|.|TRBV3-1
TGTGCCAGCAGCCAAGTTATCGGCTCTGGGGCCAACGTCCTGACTTTC
CASSQVIGSGANVLTF
>many|TRBJ1-3|.|TRBV6-5
TGTGCCAGCAGTTACTCAGGGGCGATTTGGGGAAACACCATATATTTT
CASSYSGAIWGNTIYF
>.|TRBJ2-4|.|TRBV29-1
TGCAGCGTCGTAGGCAGATTAGCCAAAAACATTCAGTACTTC
CSVVGRLAKNIQYF
>.|TRBJ2-1|TRBD2|TRBV12-3/TRBV12-4
TGTGCCAGCAGTTCGGGACTAGCGGGAGCGGGGAATGAGCAGTTCTTC
CASSSGLAGAGNEQFF
>few|TRBJ2-7|.|TRBV7-2
TGTGCCAGCAGCTTGCTTCCCCGCCTACCCTACGAGCAGTACTTC
CASSLLPRLPYEQYF
>.|TRBJ2-4|.|TRBV2
TGTGCCAGAGAGGACAGACTCAAAAACATTCAGTACTTC
CAREDRLKNIQYF
>many|TRBJ2-2|.|TRBV5-5
TGTGCCAGCAGCCCCTACCGAGTTGGAGGGATAGACACCGGGGAGCTGTTTTTT
CASSPYRVGGIDTGELFF
>.|TRBJ2-5|.|TRBV7-3
TGTGCCAGCAGCAGGCAGTCCGGGCCACAAGAGACCCAGTACTTC
CASSRQSGPQETQYF
>many|TRBJ1-1|.|TRBV25-1
TGTGCCAGCACCCCACACGGGAGGAACACTGAAGCTTTCTTT
CASTPHGRNTEAFF
>.|TRBJ2-3|.|TRBV7-3
TGTGCCAGCAGCTTAGGCCTTAGCACAGATACGCAGTATTTT
CASSLGLSTDTQYF
>many|TRBJ1-2|TRBD1|TRBV5-1
TGCGCCAGCAGCGTGGGACAGAACTATGGCTACACCTTC
CASSVGQNYGYTF
>many|TRBJ2-5|.|TRBV7-8
TGTGCCAGCAGCTTAAGGCCCCGGGCGGGTAACCAAGAGACCCAGTACTTC
CASSLRPRAGNQETQYF
>.|TRBJ2-2|TRBD2|TRBV20-1
TGCAGTGCTATTAGCGGGACTCACGGGGAGCTGTTTTTT
CSAISGTHGELFF
>.|TRBJ2-3|.|TRBV10-3
TGTGCCATCAGCCTTAGCGTAGATACGCAGTATTTT
CAISLSVDTQYF
>many|TRBJ2-5|.|TRBV12-3/TRBV12-4
TGTGCCAGCAGCCTCTGGGACCAAGAGACCCAGTACTTC
CASSLWDQETQYF
>few|TRBJ2-7|TRBD1|TRBV5-8
TGTGCCAGCAGCTTGAACCGGGACAGGACCTACGAGCAGTACTTC
CASSLNRDRTYEQYF
>many|TRBJ2-7|.|TRBV6-5
TGTGCCAGCAGTTACTCGATTACGGCAGGGGACGAGCAGTACTTC
CASSYSITAGDEQYF
>few|TRBJ2-5|.|TRBV29-1
TGCAGCGTCGAGGAGGAGACCCAGTACTTC
CSVEEETQYF
>.|TRBJ2-3|TRBD2|TRBV5-6
TGTGCCAGCAGCTTGTATTGGCGGGAGGCCACAGATACGCAGTATTTT
CASSLYWREATDTQYF